This T cell receptor beta chain was found in a study of response to subunit inactivated influenza vaccine. Findings of the study overall: Only a handful of new T cells, the authors suggested, are recruited with each seasonal influenza vaccination.

A note on this clonotype: Its antigen is not known.

One entry per CDR3 protein results from TCRdb running MiXCR on the RT-PCR reads. This sample yields about 480,000 distinct CDR3 sequences, of which 10% to 15% are seen a single time; around 12% belongs to the top ten. The sequencing used PBMCs from blood, collected roughly 48 days after vaccination. This receptor was identified in a man aged 50-59 years who received an inactivated influenza vaccine.

In nucleotides, the CDR3 is TGTGCCATTCGACAGGGTTTGAGGGATCAGCCCCAGCATTTT. Translation: CAIRQGLRDQPQHF. The genes are TRBV10-3 and TRBJ1-5; 7 nucleotides match TRBD1. Trimming removed 9 bases from V and 5 bases from J; junction bases left unmatched: 10. Germline values: CDR1 ENHRY, CDR2 SYGVKD. The CDR3 contains 14 residues.